This T cell receptor beta chain was recorded in a study of shared clonotypes between healthy human individuals. Turning to the study itself: Each donor had three CD4 naive, three CD4 memory, two CD8 naive and one CD8 memory plate.

Per the original data handling: Junction-only immunoSEQ sequences carried no quality scores, so filtering differed. Repertoires were generated with immunoSEQ multiplex PCR, while TCRdb's copy carries only in-frame clones and drops some. D and trimming were read from the DNA, whereas the V and J calls and clone size are those reported in that table. The table lists over 1.5 million clones, around 98% of them singletons. Splitting the CD4+ cells yielded a CD45RA+ naive subset and a CD45RA-negative memory subset. This CDR3 region has 15 residues. Trimming took off 5 bases at V and 3 bases at J, with 18 bases between the two ends. The V gene's germline CDR1 is SGHNT and CDR2 YYREEE (reference sequence).

The source material was naive CD4+ T cells sorted from blood. Regarding subset: CD45RA+ positively selected. The chain couples TRBV5-4 to TRBJ2-7; perhaps TRBD2 as D (6 bases). The sequence was obtained from a man aged 25 to 45 in good health. CDR3 in DNA: TGTGCCAGCAGATCCCCCGGCGGGGTTTTCTACGAGCAGTACTTC. Translated: CASRSPGGVFYEQYF.